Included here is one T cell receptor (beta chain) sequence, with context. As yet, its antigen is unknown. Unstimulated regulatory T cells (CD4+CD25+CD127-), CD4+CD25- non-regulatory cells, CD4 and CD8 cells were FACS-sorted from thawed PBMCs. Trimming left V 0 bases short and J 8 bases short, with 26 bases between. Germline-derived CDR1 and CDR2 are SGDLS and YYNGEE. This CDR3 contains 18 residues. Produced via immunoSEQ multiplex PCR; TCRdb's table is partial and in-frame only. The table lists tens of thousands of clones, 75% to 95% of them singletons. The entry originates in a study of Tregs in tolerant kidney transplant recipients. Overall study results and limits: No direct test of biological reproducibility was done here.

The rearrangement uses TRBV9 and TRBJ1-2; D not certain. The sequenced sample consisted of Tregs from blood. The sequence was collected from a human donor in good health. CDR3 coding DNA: TGTGCCAGCAGCGTAGACAGCACTCCCAGACCTTACTCGAGAGGCTACACCTTC. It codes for CASSVDSTPRPYSRGYTF.